The next 22 T cell receptor beta chains were all read from a single sample in a study of human T cells and chemical hapten exposure. TCRdb re-derived calls from the RACE reads in MiXCR, one entry per CDR3 protein. The data hold tens of thousands of distinct CDR3 sequences, with 9.5% to 13% observed a single time. Documented time point: patch test 3, about 24 weeks after DPC sensitization. This sample's treatment: therapeutic diphenylcyclopropenone sensitization with weekly scalp DPC. Sample: whole blood, taken in connection with sensitization to the hapten diphenylcyclopropenone (DPC). These receptors originate from a woman in her 30s with alopecia areata. Some clones in this sample may be carry-over from other donors' samples.

At least ten counts were recorded for this clonotype. This chain connects TRBV30 to TRBJ2-1; D might be TRBD1 (6 bases). The CDR3 consists of 15 residues. Germline V gives CDR1 GTSNPN, CDR2 SVGIG (reference sequence). Trimming removed 2 bases from V and 0 bases from J, with 11 bases in between. This CDR3 reads CAWSRGTSSYNEQFF. The CDR3 coding sequence is TGTGCCTGGAGTAGGGGGACGAGCTCCTACAATGAGCAGTTCTTC.

The J gene is TRBJ2-5, the V gene TRBV28; D tentatively fits TRBD1 or TRBD2 (5 bases each). This CDR3 is 15 amino acids long. CDR1 is MDHEN and CDR2 is SYDVKM in the germline V gene. V was clipped by 4 bases and J by 2 bases, with 14 bases between them. CDR3 DNA: TGTGCCAGCAGTTCACCCGGGACGCTGCAAGAGACCCAGTACTTC. Protein sequence: CASSSPGTLQETQYF. Full variable domain (remainder filled in from reference TRBV28 and TRBJ2-5): DVKVTQSSRYLVKRTGEKVFLECVQDMDHENMFWYRQDPGLGLRLIYFSYDVKMKEKGDIPEGYSVSREKKERFSLILESASTNQTSMYLCASSSPGTLQETQYFGPGTRLLVL.

This clonotype was seen ten or more times. As DNA, the CDR3 is TGTGCCAGCAGCCAACCCGGGACTTTTGATCACCACGAGCAGTACTTC. Amino acids: CASSQPGTFDHHEQYF. The chain joins TRBV4-2 to TRBJ2-7, with a weak D call TRBD2 (6 bases). Germline assignment: CDR1 LGHNA and CDR2 YNFKEQ. Trimming took off 2 bases at V and 5 bases at J, with 19 bases between the two ends. The CDR3 loop spans 16 amino acids.

This sequence joins TRBV28 and TRBJ2-7; D unclear. This CDR3 is 11 amino acids long. CDR1 is MDHEN, CDR2 SYDVKM, per germline. The V gene lost 8 bases and the J gene lost 0 bases, with 5 bases spanning the gap. CDR3 nucleotides: TGTGCCAGCGGCGCCTCCTACGAGCAGTACGTC. Its protein product is CASGASYEQYV.

This clonotype has more than one count but fewer than ten. V and J are TRBV5-1 and TRBJ2-7; TRBD2 is a possible D gene (6 bases). CDR1 is SGHRS, CDR2 YFSETQ, per germline. This CDR3 comprises 15 residues. V dropped 4 bases and J dropped 0 bases, with 14 bases sitting between them. CDR3 protein: CASSVDGTGSYEQYF. CDR3 in DNA: TGCGCCAGCAGCGTGGACGGGACTGGCTCCTACGAGCAGTACTTC. Complete variable domain (other parts from reference TRBV5-1 and TRBJ2-7): KAGVTQTPRYLIKTRGQQVTLSCSPISGHRSVSWYQQTPGQGLQFLFEYFSETQRNKGNFPGRFSGRQFSNSRSEMNVSTLELGDSALYLCASSVDGTGSYEQYFGPGTRLTVT.

V gene TRBV12-3 or TRBV12-4 combines with J gene TRBJ2-7; 10 bases are shared with TRBD1. This CDR3 is 13 amino acids long. The V gene end was trimmed by 5 bases and the J gene end by 4 bases; junction bases not matched to a gene: 2. The CDR3 bases are TGTGCCAGCAGTCCGGGACAGGGGTACGAGCAGTACTTC. It yields the protein CASSPGQGYEQYF.

This clonotype was picked up a small number of times. The V call is TRBV28, the J call TRBJ1-2, with 10 bases that match TRBD1. The J segment lost 7 bases and the V segment lost 6 bases, leaving 8 bases of the junction unmatched. Germline V CDR1 and CDR2: MDHEN, SYDVKM. This CDR3 has 14 residues. CDR3 in amino acids: CASRRQGARGGYTF. CDR3 nucleotides: TGTGCCAGCAGGCGACAGGGGGCGAGAGGTGGCTACACCTTC.

Remarks on this clonotype: Just one base apart from a much larger clone, this may be a read error. The chain recombines TRBV3-1 with TRBJ1-1; the D is unclear. This CDR3 is 15 amino acids long. From germline, CDR1 is LGHDT and CDR2 YNNKEL (reference sequence). The CDR3 reads CASSQSQIMNTVAFF. In DNA, the CDR3 is TGTGCCAGCAGCCAAAGTCAGATCATGAACACTGTAGCTTTCTTT.

This clonotype was found many times. V and J are TRBV6-2 or TRBV6-3 and TRBJ2-3, with 9 bases fitting TRBD2. V lost 2 bases to trimming and J lost 0 bases; unmatched junction nucleotides: 9. The CDR3 sequence is 18 residues long. Germline V lookup: CDR1 MNHEY, CDR2 SVGEGT. CDR3 amino acids: CASSYERGRAASTDTQYF. Written as DNA, the CDR3 is TGTGCCAGCAGTTACGAACGCGGGAGGGCCGCGAGCACAGATACGCAGTATTTT.

The gene calls are TRBV27 and TRBJ1-5; possible D gene TRBD1, 6 bases. CDR3 length: 16 residues. Germline V gene lookup returns CDR1 MNHEY and CDR2 SMNVEV (reference sequence). V lost 5 bases and J 7 bases, leaving 21 bases between the germline ends. The CDR3 sequence is CASSPQIGQKIQPQHF. The CDR3, as DNA: TGTGCCAGCAGTCCGCAAATAGGACAGAAAATCCAGCCCCAGCATTTT.

The table lists this clonotype with many counts. This chain links TRBV5-5 with TRBJ2-2; no clear D. The CDR3 is made up of 14 amino acids. Trimming cost V 2 bases and J 0 bases, with 5 bases left between them. Per germline, CDR1 SGHKS and CDR2 YYEKEE (reference sequence). The CDR3 sequence is CASSFGTNTGELFF. The CDR3 nucleotides read TGTGCCAGCAGCTTTGGCACGAACACCGGGGAGCTGTTTTTT.

This clonotype was recorded many times. The chain joins TRBV20-1 to TRBJ2-7; D may be TRBD2 (5 bases). V lost 5 bases and J 0 bases, leaving 11 bases between the germline ends. Germline V lookup: CDR1 DFQATT, CDR2 SNEGSKA (reference sequence). The CDR3 sequence is 13 residues long. CDR3 nucleotide sequence: TGCAGTGCTGAGGGCAGGTCCTCCTACGAGCAGTACTTC. Translation gives CSAEGRSSYEQYF.

This clonotype occurred many times. The chain is built from TRBV28 and TRBJ1-1, with a weak D call TRBD1 (5 bases). Germline lookup yields CDR1 MDHEN and CDR2 SYDVKM. Between the trimmed V and J ends, which lost 6 bases and 4 bases, there was a span of 9 bases. This CDR3 is 12 amino acids long. DNA for the CDR3: TGTGCCAGCAGCGGCGGGGGCACTGAAGCTTTCTTT. It codes for CASSGGGTEAFF.

A single count supports this clonotype. The genes are TRBV2 and TRBJ2-5, with D possibly being TRBD2 (5 bases). The CDR3 loop spans 14 amino acids. V shed 4 bases and J shed 7 bases, with 16 bases lying between them. Per the germline V gene, CDR1 is SNHLY and CDR2 is FYNNEI. CDR3 coding DNA: TGTGCCAGCAGTGCGGCAGCGGCCAAAGGGACCCAGTACTTC. Amino acid sequence: CASSAAAAKGTQYF.

The table lists this clonotype with a few counts. The V and J genes are TRBV10-2 and TRBJ2-1; 8 bases agree with TRBD2. Germline V CDR1 and CDR2: WSHSY, SAAADI. CDR3 length equals 14 residues. With 5 bases clipped from V and 0 bases from J, the junction kept 0 bases outside the gene matches. CDR3 nucleotide sequence: TGCGCCAGCAGTAGCGGGAGCTCCTACAATGAGCAGTTCTTC. Protein sequence: CASSSGSSYNEQFF.

This clonotype was recorded at least ten times. The chain carries TRBV6-1 and TRBJ2-7; maybe TRBD1 (5 bases). Trimming took 1 base from V and 0 from J, leaving 13 bases between them. Germline lookup yields CDR1 MNHNS and CDR2 SASEGT. The CDR3 covers 16 residues. The CDR3, as DNA: TGTGCCAGCAGTGAAGGGGGCTGGGTGAGCTCCTACGAGCAGTACGTC. Its translation is CASSEGGWVSSYEQYV.

The chain is built from TRBV4-2 and TRBJ2-7; D perhaps matches TRBD1 (6 bases). This CDR3 contains 15 residues. V was shortened by 3 bases and J by 0 bases, with 12 bases between the two germline ends. In germline, CDR1 is LGHNA, CDR2 YNFKEQ. The CDR3 coding sequence is TGTGCCAGCAGCCACTTGACAGGCCGCTCCTACGAGCAGTACTTC. Translated, it gives CASSHLTGRSYEQYF.

This clonotype was observed many times. V usage is TRBV27 and J usage is TRBJ1-2; D not certain. Trimming took off 10 bases at V and 0 bases at J, with 12 bases between the two ends. Germline CDR1 and CDR2: MNHEY and SMNVEV (reference sequence). The CDR3 is 13 residues long. The DNA for the CDR3 is TGTGCCACCGGACGAGGAGCTAACTATGGCTACACCTTC. Its translation is CATGRGANYGYTF.

The chain couples TRBV7-9 to TRBJ2-1; D not resolved. CDR3 length equals 10 residues. Trimming took 4 bases from V and 8 from J, leaving 3 bases between them. Per germline, CDR1 SEHNR and CDR2 FQNEAQ (reference sequence). CDR3: CASSSYEQFF. As DNA, the CDR3 is TGTGCCAGCAGCTCCTATGAGCAGTTCTTC.

This clonotype was seen many times. The V and J genes are TRBV29-1 and TRBJ2-6; D possibly uses TRBD1 or TRBD2 (6 bases each). V lost 6 bases to trimming and J lost 5 bases, with 14 bases between them. The germline V gene encodes CDR1 SQVTM and CDR2 ANQGSEA. The CDR3 has 14 residues. The chain's CDR3 is CSVEGGDRANVLTF. CDR3 DNA: TGCAGCGTCGAGGGGGGTGATAGGGCCAACGTCCTGACTTTC.

The V call is TRBV29-1, the J call TRBJ2-2, with D perhaps being TRBD1 or TRBD2 (5 bases each). The germline V gene encodes CDR1 SQVTM and CDR2 ANQGSEA. CDR3 size: 14 residues. V was clipped by 3 bases and J by 6 bases, with 14 bases between them. CDR3 amino acids: CSVDPGGVAGELFF. The CDR3 DNA reads TGCAGCGTTGACCCTGGGGGAGTGGCCGGGGAGCTGTTTTTT.

The rearrangement links TRBV29-1 to TRBJ2-2; no reliable D call. The V end lost 7 bases, the J end lost 3 bases, and 9 bases lay between the germline ends. Germline assignment: CDR1 SQVTM and CDR2 ANQGSEA. The length of the CDR3 is 12 residues. CDR3 loop: CSAATHTGELFF. The CDR3 DNA sequence: TGCAGCGCTGCGACCCACACCGGGGAGCTGTTTTTT.